This T cell receptor (beta chain) comes out of a study of B cell selection in AIRE deficiency. Whole-study results and caveats: Patient Tconv and Treg cells showed healthy-like TCRBV usage, CDR3 length, diversity. TCRbeta-only data showed under 45% of shared healthy Treg sequences in healthy Tconv. Shared Treg sequences had shorter CDR3s, biased toward rearrangements with few non-templated insertions. Healthy donors alone shared approximately 30% of some 3,300 Treg sequences; patients alone approximately 9.3%.

Method: immunoSEQ multiplex PCR; TCRdb's copy keeps in-frame clones and lacks some. The sample lists about 18,000 clones; roughly 91% were seen once. Sorted regulatory T cells were CD4-positive, CD25-high and CD127-low or negative. The CDR3 extends over 16 amino acids. The V end lost 1 base, the J end lost 0 bases, and 12 bases lay between the germline ends. Germline V CDR1 and CDR2: SGHRS, YFSETQ. Details on this clone: Antigen unknown.

Sample: CD4+CD25+ Tregs sorted from PBMCs. V usage is TRBV5-1 and J usage is TRBJ2-3; no clear D gene. The TCR originated in a human donor in good health. CDR3 in amino acids: CASSLTSTPSTDTQYF. CDR3 nucleotides: TGCGCCAGCAGCTTGACCAGCACGCCAAGCACAGATACGCAGTATTTT. The whole variable domain, filled in from reference TRBV5-1 and TRBJ2-3, reads KAGVTQTPRYLIKTRGQQVTLSCSPISGHRSVSWYQQTPGQGLQFLFEYFSETQRNKGNFPGRFSGRQFSNSRSEMNVSTLELGDSALYLCASSLTSTPSTDTQYFGPGTRLTVL.